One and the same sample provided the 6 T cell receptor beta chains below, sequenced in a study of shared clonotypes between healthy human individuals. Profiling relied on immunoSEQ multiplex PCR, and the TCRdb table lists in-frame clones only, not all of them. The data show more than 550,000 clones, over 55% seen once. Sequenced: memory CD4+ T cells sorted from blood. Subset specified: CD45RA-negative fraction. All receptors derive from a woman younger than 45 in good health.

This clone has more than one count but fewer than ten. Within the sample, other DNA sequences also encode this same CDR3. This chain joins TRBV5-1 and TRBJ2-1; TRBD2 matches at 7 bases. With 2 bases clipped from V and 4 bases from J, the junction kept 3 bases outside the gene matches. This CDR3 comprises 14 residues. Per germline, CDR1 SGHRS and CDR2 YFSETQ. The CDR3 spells CASSLAGTYNEQFF. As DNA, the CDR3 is TGCGCCAGCAGCTTAGCGGGGACGTACAATGAGCAGTTCTTC.

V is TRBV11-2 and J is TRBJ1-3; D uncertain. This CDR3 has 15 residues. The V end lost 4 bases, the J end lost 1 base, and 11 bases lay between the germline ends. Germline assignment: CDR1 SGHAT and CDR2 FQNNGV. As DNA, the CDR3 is TGTGCCAGCAGCTCCATGAGAAGGTCTGGAAACACCATATATTTT. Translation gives CASSSMRRSGNTIYF.

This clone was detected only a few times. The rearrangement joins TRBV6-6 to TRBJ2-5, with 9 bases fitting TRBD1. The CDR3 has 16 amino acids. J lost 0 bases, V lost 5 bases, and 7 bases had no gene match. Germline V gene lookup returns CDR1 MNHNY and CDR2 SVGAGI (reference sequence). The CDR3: CASSQAGTGNQETQYF. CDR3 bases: TGTGCCAGCAGTCAGGCGGGGACAGGGAACCAAGAGACCCAGTACTTC.

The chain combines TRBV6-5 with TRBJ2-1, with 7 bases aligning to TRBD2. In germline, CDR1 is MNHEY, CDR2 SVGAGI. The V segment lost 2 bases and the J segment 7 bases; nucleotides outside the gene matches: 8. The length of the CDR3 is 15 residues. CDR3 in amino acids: CASSYGAGVLNEQFF. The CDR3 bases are TGTGCCAGCAGTTACGGCGCGGGAGTGTTAAATGAGCAGTTCTTC.

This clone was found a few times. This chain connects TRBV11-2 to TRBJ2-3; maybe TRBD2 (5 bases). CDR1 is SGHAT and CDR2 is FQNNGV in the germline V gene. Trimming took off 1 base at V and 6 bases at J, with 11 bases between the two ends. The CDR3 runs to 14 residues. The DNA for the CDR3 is TGTGCCAGCAGCTTAGTGGTTTGGAGGGATACGCAGTATTTT. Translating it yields CASSLVVWRDTQYF.

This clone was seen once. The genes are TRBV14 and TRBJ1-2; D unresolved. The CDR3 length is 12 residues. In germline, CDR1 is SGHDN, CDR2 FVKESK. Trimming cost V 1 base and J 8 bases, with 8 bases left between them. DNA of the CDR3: TGTGCCAGCAGCCAAGGTCCTCAAGGCTACACCTTC. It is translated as CASSQGPQGYTF.